This record concerns one TCR beta chain sequence. This sample is part of a study of OX40 agonist ivuxolimab in advanced cancers. The method was immunoSEQ multiplex PCR; TCRdb's version includes in-frame clones alone and lacks a portion of them. The sample shows some 64,000 clones, roughly 87% of them seen only once. V dropped 5 bases and J dropped 5 bases, with 22 bases sitting between them. Germline lookup yields CDR1 LGHNT and CDR2 FRNRAP. The CDR3 sequence is 18 residues long. Sequenced material: CD4+ or CD8+ T cells sorted from blood, taken in a trial of the OX40 agonist ivuxolimab. The sequence derives from an adult with an advanced solid tumor such as melanoma, head and neck, liver or kidney cancer. The chain links TRBV12-5 to TRBJ2-6, with D possibly being TRBD1 (5 bases). The CDR3 nucleotides read TGTGCTAGTGGTGGTGCGCATGCAGGACAAAGTCGGGCCAACGTCCTGACTTTC. Protein product: CASGGAHAGQSRANVLTF.